These 24 T cell receptor beta chains were all obtained from the same sample, sequenced in a study of monozygotic twins with inflammatory bowel disease. TCRdb derives one entry per CDR3 protein from the 5' RACE reads, leaving out DNA. The listing records about 110,000 distinct CDR3 sequences. The sample was blood. These receptor sequences come from a human donor with ulcerative colitis or Crohn's disease, or a healthy co-twin of an affected twin (not recorded which).

V gene TRBV19 combines with J gene TRBJ2-7; absent DNA, TCRdb's TRBD1 call cannot be checked. The CDR3 extends over 14 amino acids. CDR1 and CDR2 from the germline V gene are LNHDA and SQIVND (reference sequence). CDR3 protein: CASSQGVLLYEQYF.

This chain joins TRBV19 and TRBJ2-4; without DNA, the TCRdb call of TRBD1 cannot be checked. The CDR3 extends over 16 amino acids. The germline V gene encodes CDR1 LNHDA and CDR2 SQIVND (reference sequence). The CDR3 loop reads CASSRATGLGKNIQYF.

V is TRBV19 and J is TRBJ2-3; TCRdb's D gene call, TRBD1, goes unchecked for lack of DNA. Germline V gene data show CDR1 as LNHDA and CDR2 as SQIVND (reference sequence). The CDR3 runs to 15 residues. The CDR3 sequence is CASSGTGRGTDTQYF.

V is TRBV6-4 and J is TRBJ2-3; without DNA, the TCRdb call of TRBD2 cannot be checked. The CDR3 runs to 14 residues. The germline V gene has CDR1 MRHNA and CDR2 SNTAGT. The chain's CDR3 is CASRGWRATDTQYF.

The chain joins TRBV29-1 to TRBJ2-3; TCRdb names TRBD1, which stays unverified in the absence of DNA. CDR1 SQVTM and CDR2 ANQGSEA come from the germline V gene. This CDR3 has 17 residues. The CDR3 sequence is CSTRTGGLKGDTDTQYF.

The V call is TRBV24-1, the J call TRBJ2-5; with no DNA, the TCRdb D assignment of TRBD1 cannot be verified. The CDR3 is 17 residues long. Per the germline V gene, CDR1 is KGHDR and CDR2 is SFDVKD. The CDR3 spells CATSDLHTGDREETQYF.

This sequence joins TRBV2 and TRBJ2-3; TCRdb outputs TRBD2, but without DNA this stays unchecked. Germline V CDR1 and CDR2: SNHLY, FYNNEI. CDR3 length equals 18 residues. The CDR3 is CVSRARVAGPSSTDTQYF.

This CDR3 reads CASSQDGATGGRYNEQFF. The chain carries TRBV4-1 and TRBJ2-1; the TRBD1 assignment by TCRdb is unverifiable without DNA. The CDR3 spans 18 residues. Germline V CDR1 and CDR2: MGHRA, YSYEKL.

This chain joins TRBV11-3 and TRBJ1-4. Germline CDR1 is SGHNT and CDR2 is YENEEA. The CDR3 contains 15 residues. The chain's CDR3 is CASSSRGDSNEKLFF.

The chain combines TRBV12-3 or TRBV12-4 with TRBJ1-5; TCRdb outputs TRBD1, but without DNA this stays unchecked. CDR3 length equals 15 residues. The CDR3 reads CASSLGQASNQPQHF.

The CDR3 loop reads CASGGGPSTDTQYF. The gene calls are TRBV28 and TRBJ2-3; TCRdb indicates TRBD2, and absent DNA this call remains unverified. The germline gives CDR1 MDHEN, CDR2 SYDVKM. The length of the CDR3 is 14 residues.

V usage is TRBV24-1 and J usage is TRBJ1-5; TCRdb gives TRBD1 as the D gene, but with no DNA this cannot be confirmed. This CDR3 has 17 amino acids. CDR1 KGHDR and CDR2 SFDVKD come from the germline V gene. This chain's CDR3 is CATIRDSFALGCQPQHF.

The chain employs TRBV27 and TRBJ2-7; TCRdb names TRBD2, which stays unverified in the absence of DNA. CDR3 length equals 15 residues. Germline CDR1 reads MNHEY; CDR2 reads SMNVEV (reference sequence). The CDR3 reads CASSLFAGLSYEQYF.

This chain uses TRBV7-9 with TRBJ2-3; TCRdb picks TRBD2, but there is no DNA to check that call. This CDR3 is 15 amino acids long. The germline gives CDR1 SEHNR, CDR2 FQNEAQ (reference sequence). The CDR3 sequence is CASSVLAGGPDTQYF.

CDR3 in amino acids: CSDERRHNSPLHF. V is TRBV29-1 and J is TRBJ1-6; TCRdb's D call of TRBD1 is untestable without DNA. The CDR3 runs to 13 residues. CDR1 and CDR2 from the germline V gene are SQVTM and ANQGSEA.

The chain employs TRBV7-9 and TRBJ2-3; TCRdb lists TRBD2, though no DNA is available to test this call. This CDR3 is 15 amino acids long. The germline V gene encodes CDR1 SEHNR and CDR2 FQNEAQ (reference sequence). CDR3 sequence reads: CASSLHLRATDTQYF.

The chain has TRBV7-9 and TRBJ1-6; TCRdb proposes TRBD1, but this gene call is untestable without DNA. CDR1 and CDR2 from the germline V gene are SEHNR and FQNEAQ (reference sequence). The CDR3 extends over 14 amino acids. The CDR3 sequence is CASSGPGRHSPLHF.

This chain joins TRBV11-2 and TRBJ1-2; the TCRdb D gene call, TRBD1, has no DNA to confirm it. Germline V gene sequence: CDR1 SGHAT, CDR2 FQNNGV. The CDR3 is made up of 18 amino acids. This chain's CDR3 is CASSLGGHSGTGEYGYTF. Together with reference TRBV11-2 and TRBJ1-2, the CDR3 gives the full variable domain: EAGVAQSPRYKIIEKRQSVAFWCNPISGHATLYWYQQILGQGPKLLIQFQNNGVVDDSQLPKDRFSAERLKGVDSTLKIQPAKLEDSAVYLCASSLGGHSGTGEYGYTFGSGTRLTVV.

The rearrangement joins TRBV5-1 to TRBJ1-2. The CDR3 spans 15 residues. Germline CDR1 SGHRS, CDR2 YFSETQ. CDR3 sequence reads: CASSLVSGANYGYTF.

V is TRBV15 and J is TRBJ1-5; TCRdb returns TRBD1, unconfirmable since there is no DNA. Germline V gene data show CDR1 as LNHNV and CDR2 as YYDKDF (reference sequence). The CDR3 runs 16 residues. CDR3: CATSRDQGISNQPQHF.

The chain uses TRBV5-1 and TRBJ1-4; as DNA is missing, the TRBD1 call by TCRdb cannot be tested. The CDR3 extends over 15 amino acids. Per the germline V gene, CDR1 is SGHRS and CDR2 is YFSETQ. CDR3 amino acids: CASSVGTDKYEKLFF.

The V gene is TRBV7-8, the J gene TRBJ2-1; lacking DNA, the TRBD1 call made by TCRdb goes unchecked. The CDR3 runs to 15 residues. CDR1 is SGHVS, CDR2 FQNEAQ, per germline. The CDR3 here is CASSFMWGGYNEQLF.

The J gene is TRBJ2-7, the V gene TRBV5-6. The CDR3 extends over 12 amino acids. The germline V gene encodes CDR1 SGHDT and CDR2 YYEEEE. The CDR3 here is CASSLSSYEQYF. Based on the CDR3 plus reference TRBV5-6 and TRBJ2-7, the full variable domain is DAGVTQSPTHLIKTRGQQVTLRCSPKSGHDTVSWYQQALGQGPQFIFQYYEEEERQRGNFPDRFSGHQFPNYSSELNVNALLLGDSALYLCASSLSSYEQYFGPGTRLTVT.

CDR3 amino acids: CASSFMAGETQYF. The rearrangement joins TRBV12-3 or TRBV12-4 to TRBJ2-5. This CDR3 spans 13 amino acids.